A selection of T cell receptor beta chains follows, all from one sample in a study of vaccination and CD4 T cells after COVID-19. These receptors' antigens are unknown. One entry per CDR3 protein results from TCRdb running MiXCR on the PCR reads. This sample has roughly 11,000 distinct CDR3 sequences; 50% to 55% occur once, and the top ten carry 30% to 35%. The material sequenced was CD4+ T cells from blood, cultured in vitro. Source of these receptors: a human donor who had recovered from COVID-19. Each CDR3 is given with its conserved first and last residue. D genes are given only for firm matches. Expanded clones get a size class; other rows say once, few or many, or leave the size out.

>-|TRBV2|TRBD2|TRBJ2-7
CASRGTGGPSYEQYF
TGTGCCAGCAGGGGCACGGGGGGGCCCTCCTACGAGCAGTACTTC
>-|TRBV7-9|TRBD1|TRBJ2-6
CASSLGQGGTTRGANVLTF
TGTGCCAGCAGCTTAGGACAGGGGGGAACAACTAGGGGGGCCAACGTCCTGACTTTC
>-|TRBV11-2|TRBD1|TRBJ1-2
CASSLAGTGRNFGYTF
TGTGCCAGCAGCTTAGCCGGGACAGGGAGAAACTTTGGCTACACCTTC
>-|TRBV12-3/TRBV12-4|-|TRBJ2-3
CASSWRQGINTQYF
TGTGCCAGCAGTTGGAGGCAGGGAATAAATACGCAGTATTTT
>-|TRBV7-9|-|TRBJ1-2
CASSLGDLGLYGYTF
TGCGCCAGCAGCCTGGGGGATCTTGGTCTCTATGGCTACACCTTC
>few|TRBV19|TRBD1|TRBJ2-5
CASSTGQGADETQYF
TGTGCCAGTAGTACGGGACAGGGGGCGGATGAGACCCAGTACTTC
>once|TRBV30|TRBD1|TRBJ1-1
CAWRDRGNTEAFF
TGTGCCTGGAGGGACAGGGGGAACACTGAAGCTTTCTTT
>-|TRBV10-1|-|TRBJ1-1
CASSESPRGAEAFF
TGCGCCAGCAGTGAGTCCCCTCGAGGAGCTGAAGCTTTCTTT
>few|TRBV6-2/TRBV6-3|-|TRBJ1-1
CASTPSGATEAFF
TGTGCCAGCACCCCTTCCGGAGCAACTGAAGCTTTCTTT
>few|TRBV19|TRBD1|TRBJ1-1
CASSPRTGEGTEAFF
TGTGCCAGTAGTCCACGGACAGGGGAGGGCACTGAAGCTTTCTTT